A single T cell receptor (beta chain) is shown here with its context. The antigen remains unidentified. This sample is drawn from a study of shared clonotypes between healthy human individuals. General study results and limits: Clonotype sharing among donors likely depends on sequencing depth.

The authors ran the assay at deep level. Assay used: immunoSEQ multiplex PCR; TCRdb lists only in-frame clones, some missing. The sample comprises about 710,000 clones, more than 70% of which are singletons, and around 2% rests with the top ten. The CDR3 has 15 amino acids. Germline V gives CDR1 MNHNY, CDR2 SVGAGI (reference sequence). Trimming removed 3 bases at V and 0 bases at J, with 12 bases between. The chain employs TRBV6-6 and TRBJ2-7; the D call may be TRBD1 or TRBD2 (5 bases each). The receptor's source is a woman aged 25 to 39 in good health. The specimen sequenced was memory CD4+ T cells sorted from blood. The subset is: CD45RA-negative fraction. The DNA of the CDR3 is TGTGCCAGCAGTTATGATCCCGGGGCCTCCTACGAGCAGTACTTC. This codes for CASSYDPGASYEQYF.